These 32 T cell receptor beta chains were all obtained from the same sample, sequenced in a study of cytomegalovirus exposure and HLA in healthy donors. Both 60 Vbeta primers and 13 Jbeta primers went into the PCR. Here immunoSEQ multiplex PCR was the method, and the copy in TCRdb shows in-frame clones only, minus some. Of some 150,000 clones listed, approximately 60% are singletons. Sequenced sample: PBMCs. These TCRs come from a woman in her forties in good health and CMV-seronegative.

This clone was observed a handful of times. The gene calls are TRBV6-4 and TRBJ2-3; D unresolved. Trimming pared 2 bases from V and 6 bases from J, leaving 6 bases between. Germline lookup yields CDR1 MRHNA and CDR2 SNTAGT. This CDR3 has 12 amino acids. CDR3 DNA: TGTGCCAGCAGTGACAACGGTGATACGCAGTATTTT. Translated, it gives CASSDNGDTQYF.

This clone has only one observation. V usage is TRBV7-3 and J usage is TRBJ1-1; D is unresolved. CDR3 length: 13 residues. Germline V gene sequence: CDR1 SGHTA, CDR2 FQGTGA. V was cut by 2 bases and J by 4 bases, with 8 bases left in between. The CDR3 loop reads CASSLGGSTEAFF. The CDR3 DNA follows: TGTGCCAGCAGCTTAGGAGGGAGCACTGAAGCTTTCTTT.

The chain couples TRBV7-9 to TRBJ1-6; D is ambiguous. Germline V gene lookup returns CDR1 SEHNR and CDR2 FQNEAQ (reference sequence). The CDR3 runs to 13 residues. The V end was cut by 5 bases, the J end by 8 bases, with 10 bases between. The CDR3 coding sequence is TGTGCCAGCAGCGTAGACACGTATTCACCCCTCCACTTT. It translates to CASSVDTYSPLHF.

The chain combines TRBV10-3 with TRBJ2-5; 7 bases map to TRBD2. V shed 4 bases, J shed 2 bases, and the junction held 7 bases outside the gene matches. The CDR3 has 15 amino acids. Per germline, CDR1 ENHRY and CDR2 SYGVKD. The CDR3 loop reads CAISALGGGQETQYF. The CDR3 DNA reads TGTGCCATCAGTGCGCTTGGGGGGGGGCAAGAGACCCAGTACTTC.

The chain is built from TRBV30 and TRBJ1-6; 8 bases are shared with TRBD1. Germline loops: CDR1 GTSNPN, CDR2 SVGIG (reference sequence). Trimming took 5 bases from V and 3 from J; bases not matched to a gene: 3. The CDR3 consists of 14 residues. CDR3 nucleotide sequence: TGTGCCTGGGGGGGGACAGGCTATAATTCACCCCTCCACTTT. It specifies CAWGGTGYNSPLHF.

This clone was counted once. This chain joins TRBV5-1 and TRBJ1-2; TRBD1 agrees at 10 bases. Germline V gene lookup returns CDR1 SGHRS and CDR2 YFSETQ. The CDR3 spans 15 residues. Unmatched junction bases numbered 8, after V lost 0 bases and J lost 9 bases. In nucleotides, the CDR3 is TGCGCCAGCAGCTTGGTGGGACAGGGGATGGAAAGCTACACCTTC. Translated: CASSLVGQGMESYTF.

V is TRBV7-2 and J is TRBJ2-3; the match to TRBD1 covers 8 bases. The CDR3 has 15 residues. CDR1 and CDR2 from the germline V gene are SGHTA and FQGNSA. Germline trimming cut 5 bases from V and 4 bases from J; bases unmatched to any gene: 8. CDR3 loop: CASSGDRGLADTQYF. CDR3 nucleotides: TGTGCCAGCAGCGGTGACAGGGGACTCGCAGATACGCAGTATTTT.

V and J are TRBV18 and TRBJ1-6, with D perhaps TRBD1 (6 bases). The germline V gene has CDR1 KGHSH and CDR2 LQKENI. The CDR3 totals 15 residues. V was clipped by 2 bases and J by 10 bases, with 15 bases between them. This chain's CDR3 is CASSPNHREGSPLHF. The CDR3, as DNA: TGTGCCAGCTCACCAAATCACAGGGAAGGCTCACCCCTCCACTTT.

The chain couples TRBV5-1 to TRBJ1-1; D is undetermined. Between the trimmed V and J ends, which lost 5 bases and 0 bases, there was a span of 8 bases. There are 13 residues in the CDR3. Germline V gives CDR1 SGHRS, CDR2 YFSETQ. The CDR3: CASRADMNTEAFF. CDR3 nucleotides: TGCGCCAGCAGGGCAGACATGAACACTGAAGCTTTCTTT.

The chain couples TRBV7-8 to TRBJ2-5; 15 bases are shared with TRBD2. V was clipped by 1 base and J by 2 bases; unmatched bases: 2. Germline CDR1 SGHVS, CDR2 FQNEAQ. This CDR3 is built from 17 residues. CDR3 amino acids: CASSLGGTSGGQETQYF. DNA of the CDR3: TGTGCCAGCAGCTTAGGCGGGACTAGCGGGGGGCAAGAGACCCAGTACTTC.

The chain recombines TRBV19 with TRBJ1-1; 8 bases fit TRBD1. Germline assignment: CDR1 LNHDA and CDR2 SQIVND (reference sequence). CDR3 length: 14 amino acids. Unmatched junction bases numbered 4, after V lost 4 bases and J lost 3 bases. The CDR3 is CASSTDRADTEAFF. CDR3 nucleotide sequence: TGTGCCAGTAGTACGGACAGGGCAGACACTGAAGCTTTCTTT.

V gene TRBV6-5 combines with J gene TRBJ1-2; D uncertain. The V end was cut by 5 bases, the J end by 4 bases, with 8 bases between. Germline CDR1 and CDR2: MNHEY and SVGAGI. The CDR3 is 12 amino acids. The CDR3 DNA reads TGTGCCAGCAGTCCGACGGGCTATGGCTACACCTTC. This encodes CASSPTGYGYTF.

In DNA, the CDR3 is TGTGCCAGCAGCCGACAGGGGGGAAACACCATATATTTT. Encoded protein: CASSRQGGNTIYF. The rearrangement links TRBV5-6 to TRBJ1-3; 8 nucleotides align to TRBD1. CDR3 size: 13 residues. The germline V gene encodes CDR1 SGHDT and CDR2 YYEEEE. With V trimmed by 4 bases and J by 4 bases, 1 base remained unmatched. Using reference TRBV5-6 and TRBJ1-3 for the parts outside the CDR3, the full variable domain is DAGVTQSPTHLIKTRGQQVTLRCSPKSGHDTVSWYQQALGQGPQFIFQYYEEEERQRGNFPDRFSGHQFPNYSSELNVNALLLGDSALYLCASSRQGGNTIYFGEGSWLTVV.

The CDR3 DNA reads as TGTGCCAGCAGCCCAACAGGGGCCCGGGAGCAGTACTTC. Its translation is CASSPTGAREQYF. V is TRBV6-1 and J is TRBJ2-7; TRBD1 matches 7 bases. The length of the CDR3 is 13 residues. The ends lost 6 bases at V and 7 bases at J; junction bases unmatched: 9. Germline values: CDR1 MNHNS, CDR2 SASEGT.

The chain has TRBV5-1 and TRBJ1-1; no definite D call. This CDR3 spans 12 amino acids. Germline loops: CDR1 SGHRS, CDR2 YFSETQ. The ends were cut back, 4 bases at V and 8 bases at J, with 12 bases in the middle. This CDR3 is CASSAPGGEAFF. As DNA, the CDR3 is TGCGCCAGCAGCGCCCCCGGAGGGGAAGCTTTCTTT.

The V gene is TRBV11-2, the J gene TRBJ1-6, with 8 bases matching TRBD1. The CDR3 runs 13 residues. The V segment lost 5 bases and the J segment 11 bases; nucleotides outside the gene matches: 5. CDR1 is SGHAT, CDR2 FQNNGV, per germline. CDR3 bases: TGTGCCAGCAGCCCGACAGGGGCGGCACCCCTCCACTTT. This codes for CASSPTGAAPLHF.

This clone was counted a single time. The chain is built from TRBV5-6 and TRBJ2-5; D perhaps matches TRBD1 (6 bases). There are 13 residues in the CDR3. The germline gives CDR1 SGHDT, CDR2 YYEEEE. V was trimmed by 4 bases and J by 2 bases, leaving 9 bases between them. The CDR3 protein is CASSVGTQETQYF. DNA of the CDR3: TGTGCCAGCAGCGTAGGGACACAAGAGACCCAGTACTTC.

The chain employs TRBV19 and TRBJ1-1, with TRBD1 identical over 8 bases. Germline V gene data show CDR1 as LNHDA and CDR2 as SQIVND (reference sequence). The CDR3 has 14 residues. Trimming took 5 bases from V and 5 from J; bases not matched to a gene: 7. The CDR3 DNA follows: TGTGCCAGTAGTTTCCAGGGGGCGCGAACTGAAGCTTTCTTT. Translation gives CASSFQGARTEAFF.

CDR3 in DNA: TGCGCCAGCAGCCCGGACAGTCCTAATGAAAAACTGTTTTTT. It is translated as CASSPDSPNEKLFF. V and J are TRBV5-1 and TRBJ1-4; tentative D call: TRBD1 (6 bases). V dropped 4 bases and J dropped 3 bases, with 10 bases sitting between them. The CDR3 is 14 amino acids. Germline V lookup: CDR1 SGHRS, CDR2 YFSETQ.

CDR3 in amino acids: CASSLREKGHYEQYF. As DNA, the CDR3 is TGTGCCAGCAGCTTAAGGGAGAAGGGACACTACGAGCAGTACTTC. This chain links TRBV11-2 with TRBJ2-7; D perhaps matches TRBD1 (6 bases). CDR1 is SGHAT and CDR2 is FQNNGV in the germline V gene. This CDR3 has 15 residues. The V end was cut by 2 bases, the J end by 3 bases, with 14 bases between.

The V and J genes are TRBV19 and TRBJ1-2, with 9 bases aligning to TRBD1. J was trimmed by 4 bases and V by 5 bases; bases with no gene match: 11. CDR1 is LNHDA and CDR2 is SQIVND in the germline V gene (reference sequence). This CDR3 region has 16 residues. CDR3 in DNA: TGTGCCAGTAGTTCTCCGGGACAGGGAGGGGGCTATGGCTACACCTTC. It is translated as CASSSPGQGGGYGYTF.

DNA for the CDR3: TGTGCTAGTGGTCCCGGACAGGGGGCGGGCGAGCAGTACTTC. It specifies CASGPGQGAGEQYF. The V call is TRBV12-5, the J call TRBJ2-7; TRBD1 aligns across 11 bases. The germline V gene encodes CDR1 LGHNT and CDR2 FRNRAP. The CDR3 is 14 residues long. Trimming took 5 bases from V and 6 from J; bases not matched to a gene: 6.

This chain links TRBV4-1 with TRBJ2-2, with 7 bases that match TRBD1. The germline CDR1 and CDR2 sequences are MGHRA and YSYEKL. V shed 2 bases and J 5 bases; nucleotides not matched to a gene: 11. There are 17 residues in the CDR3. The CDR3 sequence is CASSQSYRGRVTGELFF. Written as DNA, the CDR3 is TGCGCCAGCAGCCAATCTTACAGGGGCAGAGTGACCGGGGAGCTGTTTTTT.

The gene calls are TRBV4-2 and TRBJ2-3; tentatively, D is TRBD2 (6 bases). CDR3 length: 16 residues. The V gene's germline CDR1 is LGHNA and CDR2 YNFKEQ. Trimming stripped 3 bases from V and 0 bases from J, with 13 bases between. This CDR3 is CASSQTGTVSTDTQYF. In DNA, the CDR3 is TGTGCCAGCAGCCAGACCGGGACTGTTAGCACAGATACGCAGTATTTT.

A few counts support this clone. This chain joins TRBV15 and TRBJ1-2; TRBD1 is a possible D gene (5 bases). The length of the CDR3 is 17 residues. V was trimmed by 0 bases and J by 0 bases, leaving 14 bases between them. In germline, CDR1 is LNHNV, CDR2 YYDKDF (reference sequence). The DNA for the CDR3 is TGTGCCACCAGCAGAGACACCAGACAGATAGCTAACTATGGCTACACCTTC. Its protein is CATSRDTRQIANYGYTF.

The J gene is TRBJ1-2, the V gene TRBV15; 7 nucleotides align to TRBD1. This CDR3 comprises 15 residues. Germline V gene lookup returns CDR1 LNHNV and CDR2 YYDKDF (reference sequence). Trimming took 2 bases from V and 6 from J; bases not matched to a gene: 9. The CDR3 loop reads CATSRSLDRVDGYTF. In nucleotides, the CDR3 is TGTGCCACCAGCAGATCCCTCGACAGGGTAGATGGCTACACCTTC.

The genes are TRBV5-4 and TRBJ1-2; 10 positions agree with TRBD1. The CDR3 consists of 16 residues. CDR1 and CDR2 from the germline V gene are SGHNT and YYREEE (reference sequence). V dropped 4 bases and J dropped 1; count of bases not matched to a gene: 7. For the CDR3, the DNA is TGTGCCAGCAGCGCGGACGGGACAGGGGTTAACTATGGCTACACCTTC. Residues: CASSADGTGVNYGYTF.

The chain uses TRBV18 and TRBJ2-3; D perhaps matches TRBD1 (6 bases). V dropped 3 bases and J dropped 2 bases, with 9 bases sitting between them. CDR1 is KGHSH, CDR2 LQKENI, per germline. CDR3 length: 14 residues. CDR3 residues: CASSPPGDTDTQYF. CDR3 coding DNA: TGTGCCAGCTCACCTCCAGGGGACACAGATACGCAGTATTTT.

This clone was counted once. The genes are TRBV7-9 and TRBJ1-5; 10 bases agree with TRBD1. The length of the CDR3 is 17 residues. Germline CDR1 SEHNR, CDR2 FQNEAQ (reference sequence). The ends lost 5 bases at V and 5 bases at J; junction bases unmatched: 12. The chain's CDR3 is CASSRQGAGGGDQPQHF. In DNA form, the CDR3 reads TGTGCCAGCAGCCGACAGGGGGCAGGGGGTGGGGATCAGCCCCAGCATTTT.

This chain connects TRBV6-1 to TRBJ2-5; tentative D call: TRBD1 (5 bases). V gave up 2 bases and J gave up 7 bases, with 11 bases separating them. The CDR3 has 13 amino acids. Germline CDR1 reads MNHNS; CDR2 reads SASEGT. The CDR3 loop is CASSESRVGTQYF. The DNA for the CDR3 is TGTGCCAGCAGTGAAAGCAGGGTAGGGACCCAGTACTTC.

The chain links TRBV14 to TRBJ2-1; a weak D match, TRBD2 (6 bases). In germline, CDR1 is SGHDN, CDR2 FVKESK. This CDR3 is built from 16 residues. The V end lost 0 bases, the J end lost 12 bases, and 21 bases lay between the germline ends. CDR3 bases: TGTGCCAGCAGCCAAGATCGGGCTAGCGTGGGGGGAAGGCAGTTCTTC. Encoded protein: CASSQDRASVGGRQFF.

The chain uses TRBV10-3 and TRBJ1-6; weak D call: TRBD1 (6 bases). The CDR3 extends over 12 amino acids. Per germline, CDR1 ENHRY and CDR2 SYGVKD. Trimming shortened V by 10 bases and J by 6 bases, and 10 bases separated the two germline ends. Written as DNA, the CDR3 is TGTGCCAGTAAGGACAGTAATTCACCCCTCCACTTT. Its translation: CASKDSNSPLHF.